This TCR beta chain stems from a study of PD-1 blockade in classical Hodgkin lymphoma. This clone was counted only a few times. V dropped 6 bases and J dropped 5 bases, with 10 bases sitting between them. The CDR3 covers 12 residues. In germline, CDR1 is SEHNR, CDR2 FQNEAQ (reference sequence). The method was immunoSEQ multiplex PCR; TCRdb's version includes in-frame clones alone and lacks a portion of them. Here the sample spans under 60,000 clones, around 86% being singletons. Time point given: cycle 4 day 1 (C4D1), after 5 to 7 weeks of nivolumab. Autologous stem cell transplantation was followed by relapse in every patient, and brentuximab vedotin exposure varied.

The specimen comprised peripheral blood mononuclear cells (PBMCs), sampled before the fourth cycle of nivolumab. This receptor was obtained from a human donor with classical Hodgkin lymphoma. The chain combines TRBV7-9 with TRBJ2-5; D remains ambiguous. CDR3 residues: CASSGSGETQYF. DNA for the CDR3: TGTGCCAGCAGTGGGTCTGGTGAGACCCAGTACTTC.